The 27 T cell receptor beta chains below all came from one sample that was sequenced in a study of CD8 T cells in ankylosing spondylitis. General observations from the study: Apparently characteristic of ankylosing spondylitis blood was a TCR beta motif (roughly eight highly homologous variants).

Each CDR3 protein is one row after TCRdb ran MiXCR on the 5' RACE reads. Seen here are fewer than 550,000 distinct CDR3 sequences, 5.3% observed once, and the top ten hold around 3.5%. Their specific antigens are unknown. What was sequenced was blood, either unsorted or a sorted T cell fraction (not recorded which). The receptors originated from a male donor with ankylosing spondylitis.

The V gene is TRBV30, the J gene TRBJ1-5; 8 bases map to TRBD1. After removal of 4 bases from V and 2 bases from J, the junction contained 7 bases not matched to a gene. The CDR3 contains 15 residues. Germline lookup yields CDR1 GTSNPN and CDR2 SVGIG (reference sequence). The CDR3 coding sequence is TGTGCCTGGACTATCCAGGGGGCCCGCAATCAGCCCCAGCATTTT. Encoded protein: CAWTIQGARNQPQHF.

The V gene is TRBV5-1, the J gene TRBJ2-7; the match to TRBD1 covers 7 bases. This CDR3 is built from 14 residues. Unmatched junction bases numbered 9, after V lost 3 bases and J lost 6 bases. Per the germline V gene, CDR1 is SGHRS and CDR2 is YFSETQ. CDR3 sequence reads: CASSSLTGLSEQYF. The CDR3, as DNA: TGCGCCAGCAGCTCGCTGACAGGGTTAAGCGAGCAGTACTTC.

The table lists this clonotype with many counts. The rearrangement links TRBV20-1 to TRBJ1-2; 8 bases match TRBD1. This CDR3 has 14 amino acids. CDR1 and CDR2 from the germline V gene are DFQATT and SNEGSKA (reference sequence). V shed 6 bases, J shed 4 bases, and the junction held 10 bases outside the gene matches. The CDR3 reads CSADRTGTGYGYTF. CDR3 bases: TGCAGTGCGGACCGGACAGGGACGGGCTATGGCTACACCTTC.

This clonotype was picked up many times. The V call is TRBV6-6, the J call TRBJ1-5, with TRBD1 matching over 7 bases. This CDR3 has 13 amino acids. The V gene's germline CDR1 is MNHNY and CDR2 SVGAGI (reference sequence). Losses at the gene ends were 2 bases for V and 7 bases for J; bases not matched to a gene: 2. The CDR3 DNA reads TGTGCCAGCAGTTACCTGACAGGGCAGCCCCAGCATTTT. Translated, it gives CASSYLTGQPQHF.

Many counts were recorded for this clonotype. The chain links TRBV10-3 to TRBJ1-6; D is possibly TRBD1 (5 bases). CDR1 is ENHRY, CDR2 SYGVKD, per germline. The CDR3 runs to 14 residues. The V and J ends lost 7 bases and 0 bases respectively, with 7 bases between them. The CDR3 region is CAIKTDSYNSPLHF. CDR3 coding DNA: TGTGCCATCAAGACAGACTCCTATAATTCACCCCTCCACTTT.

This clonotype was counted ten times or more. The chain couples TRBV20-1 to TRBJ2-5; D unresolved. The CDR3 consists of 13 residues. Germline V CDR1 and CDR2: DFQATT, SNEGSKA (reference sequence). Trimming shortened V by 5 bases and J by 0 bases, and 10 bases separated the two germline ends. In nucleotides, the CDR3 is TGCAGTGCTTGGACGGGCTACCAAGAGACCCAGTACTTC. Its translation is CSAWTGYQETQYF.

This clonotype was observed at least ten times. This rearrangement joins TRBV9 to TRBJ2-1; a weak D match, TRBD2 (6 bases). Germline CDR1 reads SGDLS; CDR2 reads YYNGEE. CDR3 length: 16 amino acids. The germline V and J ends were trimmed by 2 bases and 11 bases, with 23 bases remaining between them. The DNA of the CDR3 is TGTGCCAGCAGCGTTGGCTTGACGGGAGAGGAGGTAAAGCAGTTCTTC. It codes for CASSVGLTGEEVKQFF.

This clonotype was picked up a small number of times. The chain links TRBV24-1 to TRBJ2-7, with D hard to call. Germline CDR1 and CDR2: KGHDR and SFDVKD. Deletions cut 4 bases from V and 6 bases from J, with 9 bases between. The CDR3 runs 12 residues. CDR3 in DNA: TGTGCCACCAGTGAGGAAAATGGCGAGCAGTACTTC. Translating it yields CATSEENGEQYF.

This clonotype has ten or more counts. This sequence joins TRBV20-1 and TRBJ2-3, with 7 nucleotides matching TRBD2. The CDR3 totals 13 residues. V was clipped by 3 bases and J by 1 base; unmatched bases: 1. Germline lookup yields CDR1 DFQATT and CDR2 SNEGSKA (reference sequence). The CDR3 DNA sequence: TGCAGTGCTAGTGCGGGGGGCACAGATACGCAGTATTTT. It encodes CSASAGGTDTQYF.

This clonotype was detected ten times or more. J is TRBJ2-1 and V is TRBV12-3 or TRBV12-4, with 9 bases identical to TRBD2. Trimming cost V 5 bases and J 3 bases; bases outside gene matches: 5. The CDR3 has 15 amino acids. As DNA, the CDR3 is TGTGCCAGCAGTACAACTAGCGGGTACTACAATGAGCAGTTCTTC. Protein sequence: CASSTTSGYYNEQFF.

This clonotype was recorded many times. The rearrangement joins TRBV20-1 to TRBJ2-7; possible D gene TRBD2, 5 bases. The germline CDR1 and CDR2 sequences are DFQATT and SNEGSKA (reference sequence). CDR3 length equals 13 residues. V was pared by 1 base and J by 6 bases, with 13 bases between. CDR3 region: CSARGVRGPEQYF. DNA for the CDR3: TGCAGTGCTAGAGGAGTTCGCGGGCCCGAGCAGTACTTC.

At least ten counts were recorded for this clonotype. V gene TRBV20-1 combines with J gene TRBJ2-3; TRBD2 aligns across 8 bases. The CDR3 extends over 14 amino acids. CDR1 DFQATT and CDR2 SNEGSKA come from the germline V gene (reference sequence). The ends lost 5 bases at V and 0 bases at J; junction bases unmatched: 4. The DNA of the CDR3 is TGCAGTGCTTTTAGCGGGGATAGCACAGATACGCAGTATTTT. It encodes CSAFSGDSTDTQYF.

This clonotype was seen at least ten times. V gene TRBV4-3 combines with J gene TRBJ2-7, with TRBD1 as a possible D gene (5 bases). The CDR3 runs 14 residues. Germline V gives CDR1 LGHNA, CDR2 YSLEER. The V end lost 0 bases, the J end lost 2 bases, and 8 bases lay between the germline ends. The CDR3 DNA follows: TGCGCCAGCAGCCAAGATACAGGTCCCTACGAGCAGTACTTC. It encodes CASSQDTGPYEQYF.

This clonotype was found many times. The chain has TRBV4-2 and TRBJ2-1, with D uncertain. The V and J ends lost 0 bases and 4 bases respectively, with 7 bases between them. This CDR3 contains 14 residues. CDR1 is LGHNA and CDR2 is YNFKEQ in the germline V gene. As DNA, the CDR3 is TGTGCCAGCAGCCAAGATCCCCAGTACAATGAGCAGTTCTTC. This encodes CASSQDPQYNEQFF.

There are many counts of this clonotype. CDR3 DNA: TGCGCCAGCAGCCAGGGACGGGTTGATACGCAGTATTTT. Its translation: CASSQGRVDTQYF. The chain couples TRBV4-3 to TRBJ2-3, with D perhaps given as TRBD1 or TRBD2 (5 bases each). Trimming cost V 3 bases and J 6 bases, with 10 bases left between them. This CDR3 is built from 13 residues. From germline, CDR1 is LGHNA and CDR2 YSLEER.

There are many counts of this clonotype. V is TRBV7-2 and J is TRBJ2-3; D may match TRBD1 or TRBD2 (5 bases each). This CDR3 region has 16 residues. Germline V gene data show CDR1 as SGHTA and CDR2 as FQGNSA. V was pared by 5 bases and J by 4 bases, with 19 bases between. The CDR3 DNA follows: TGTGCCAGCAGCCCCCGGCCAGGGAGTTTTCCAGATACGCAGTATTTT. Amino acid sequence: CASSPRPGSFPDTQYF.

This clonotype was observed many times. The chain recombines TRBV12-3 or TRBV12-4 with TRBJ2-3, with 8 bases lining up with TRBD1. The CDR3 has 16 residues. The V segment lost 1 base and the J segment 5 bases; nucleotides outside the gene matches: 8. In DNA, the CDR3 is TGTGCCAGCAGTTTAGGGGGGACAGGAAAGGGAGATACGCAGTATTTT. Translation: CASSLGGTGKGDTQYF.

The chain has TRBV3-1 and TRBJ2-3; 8 bases are a match to TRBD2. V lost 5 bases to trimming and J lost 1 base; unmatched junction nucleotides: 17. CDR1 and CDR2 from the germline V gene are LGHDT and YNNKEL (reference sequence). There are 19 residues in the CDR3. The CDR3 sequence: CASSAGTRNRRKGTDTQYF. CDR3 nucleotide sequence: TGTGCCAGCAGCGCCGGGACTAGAAACCGTCGGAAAGGCACAGATACGCAGTATTTT.

This clonotype was detected only a few times. This rearrangement joins TRBV4-3 to TRBJ2-2; the D is unclear. The CDR3 length is 18 residues. Trimming shortened V by 4 bases and J by 2 bases, and 20 bases separated the two germline ends. Germline V gene data show CDR1 as LGHNA and CDR2 as YSLEER. The CDR3 loop reads CASSRMAFAGENTGELFF. For the CDR3, the DNA is TGCGCCAGCAGCCGCATGGCGTTTGCAGGAGAAAACACCGGGGAGCTGTTTTTT.

Ten or more counts support this clonotype. The chain couples TRBV20-1 to TRBJ1-5; 8 bases are a match to TRBD1. The CDR3 covers 15 residues. Germline CDR1 and CDR2: DFQATT and SNEGSKA (reference sequence). V dropped 1 base and J dropped 5; count of bases not matched to a gene: 7. As DNA, the CDR3 is TGCAGTGCTAGAGCCCCTGGACAGGGCCATCAGCCCCAGCATTTT. As protein: CSARAPGQGHQPQHF.

The chain joins TRBV24-1 to TRBJ2-1; unclear D gene. Germline values: CDR1 KGHDR, CDR2 SFDVKD. This CDR3 has 11 residues. Trimming took off 9 bases at V and 3 bases at J, with 5 bases between the two ends. The CDR3 region is CATSDYNEQFF. The CDR3 nucleotides read TGTGCCACCTCAGACTACAATGAGCAGTTCTTC.

Many counts were recorded for this clonotype. V gene TRBV27 combines with J gene TRBJ2-1, with D hard to call. This CDR3 contains 14 residues. Looked up from germline, CDR1 is MNHEY and CDR2 is SMNVEV (reference sequence). Trimming left V 2 bases short and J 5 bases short, with 10 bases between. The CDR3 sequence is CASSLKGGHNEQFF. The DNA of the CDR3 is TGTGCCAGCAGTTTAAAGGGTGGGCACAATGAGCAGTTCTTC.

In this sample, this clonotype turned up many times. This rearrangement joins TRBV5-6 to TRBJ1-1; D call uncertain. This CDR3 has 14 amino acids. Trimming pared 1 base from V and 0 bases from J, leaving 7 bases between. Germline assignment: CDR1 SGHDT and CDR2 YYEEEE. This CDR3 reads CASSLLVVNTEAFF. The CDR3 bases are TGTGCCAGCAGCTTGTTGGTAGTGAACACTGAAGCTTTCTTT.

This clonotype came up many times. The chain employs TRBV5-1 and TRBJ2-7, with TRBD2 as a possible D gene (6 bases). CDR1 and CDR2 from the germline V gene are SGHRS and YFSETQ. CDR3 size: 13 residues. Trimming took 5 bases from V and 5 from J, leaving 14 bases between them. The CDR3 region has the DNA TGCGCCAGCAGGGAGCGGGTTAACGACGAGCAGTACTTC. Protein product: CASRERVNDEQYF.

This clonotype was detected many times. The rearrangement joins TRBV28 to TRBJ1-2; TRBD1 might be the D (6 bases). V was clipped by 2 bases and J by 3 bases, with 7 bases between them. CDR3 length equals 13 residues. The V gene's germline CDR1 is MDHEN and CDR2 SYDVKM. The CDR3 nucleotides are TGTGCCAGCAGTTTAAGGGGGGACTATGGCTACACCTTC. Protein sequence: CASSLRGDYGYTF.

This clonotype was observed at least ten times. The chain recombines TRBV6-2 or TRBV6-3 with TRBJ2-7; a possible D gene is TRBD2 (6 bases). Trimming cost V 5 bases and J 5 bases, with 13 bases left between them. Germline values: CDR1 MNHEY, CDR2 SVGEGT. The CDR3 consists of 13 residues. DNA of the CDR3: TGTGCCAGCAGTGCCGGGACTCTACACGAGCAGTACTTC. It yields the protein CASSAGTLHEQYF.

This clonotype was seen repeatedly, ten times or more. The chain uses TRBV11-1 and TRBJ1-1; the D is unclear. The CDR3 is 13 residues long. The V and J ends lost 4 bases and 0 bases respectively, with 6 bases between them. Germline CDR1 is SGHAT and CDR2 is FQDESV (reference sequence). CDR3: CASSYQMNTEAFF. The CDR3, as DNA: TGTGCCAGCAGCTATCAGATGAACACTGAAGCTTTCTTT.